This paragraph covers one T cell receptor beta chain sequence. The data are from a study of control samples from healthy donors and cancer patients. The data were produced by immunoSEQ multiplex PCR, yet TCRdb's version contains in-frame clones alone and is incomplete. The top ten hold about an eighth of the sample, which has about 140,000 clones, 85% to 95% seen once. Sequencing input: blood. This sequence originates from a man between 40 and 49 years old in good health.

The CDR3 coding sequence is TGTGCCATCAGTGAGAATCCCGACGGGGAGCGGCCCCAGCATTTT. Its translation: CAISENPDGERPQHF. The gene calls are TRBV10-3 and TRBJ1-5; D gene ambiguous. The CDR3 runs 15 residues. Trimming shortened V by 2 bases and J by 9 bases, and 17 bases separated the two germline ends. Germline CDR1 and CDR2: ENHRY and SYGVKD.